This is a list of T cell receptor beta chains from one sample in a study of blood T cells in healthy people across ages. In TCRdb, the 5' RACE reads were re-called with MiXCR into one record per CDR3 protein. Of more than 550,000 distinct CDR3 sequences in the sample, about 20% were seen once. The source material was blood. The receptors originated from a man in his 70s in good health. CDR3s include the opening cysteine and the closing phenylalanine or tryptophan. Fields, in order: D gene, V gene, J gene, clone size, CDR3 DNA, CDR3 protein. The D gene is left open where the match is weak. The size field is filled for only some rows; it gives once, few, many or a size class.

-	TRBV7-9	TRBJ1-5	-	TGTGCCAGCAGTTGGGTGACGGCGAGCAATCAGCCCCAGCATTTT	CASSWVTASNQPQHF
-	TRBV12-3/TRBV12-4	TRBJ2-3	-	TGTGCCAGCAGTCAGGGACGTGCCACAGATACGCAGTATTTT	CASSQGRATDTQYF
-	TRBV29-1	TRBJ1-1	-	TGCAGCGTTGAACTGGGGCCGGGTAACACTGAAGCTTTCTTT	CSVELGPGNTEAFF
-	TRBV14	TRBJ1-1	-	TGTGCCAGCAGCCTAAGTCTTGGAAACACTGAAGCTTTCTTT	CASSLSLGNTEAFF
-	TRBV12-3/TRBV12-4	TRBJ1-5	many	TGTGCCAGCAGTTTTAAGGGCAATCAGCCCCAGCATTTT	CASSFKGNQPQHF
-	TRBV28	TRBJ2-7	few	TGTGCCAGCAGCGCCGACCTAGGGCTTCGGGAAGAGCAGTACTTC	CASSADLGLREEQYF
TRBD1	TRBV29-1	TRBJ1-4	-	TGCAGCGTTGAGCTCGCCCAGGGGGGGAGGCAACTGTCTTTT	CSVELAQGGRQLSF
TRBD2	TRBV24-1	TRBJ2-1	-	TGTGCCACCAGTGCCCCCTCTCTAGCGGGAGGACGGGAGCAGTTCTTC	CATSAPSLAGGREQFF
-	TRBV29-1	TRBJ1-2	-	TGCAGCGTTGGGGGAACTAACTATGGCTACACCTTC	CSVGGTNYGYTF
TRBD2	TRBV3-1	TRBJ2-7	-	TGTGCCAGCAGCCAAGAAGGGCTAGCGGGTCACGAGCAGTACTTC	CASSQEGLAGHEQYF
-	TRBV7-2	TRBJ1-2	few	TGTGCCAGCAGCTTAGCGCGTTCCATTTATGGCTACACCTTC	CASSLARSIYGYTF
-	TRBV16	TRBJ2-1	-	TGTGCCAGCAGCCAATCCTCCCTTAGGGGTGAGCAGTTCTTC	CASSQSSLRGEQFF
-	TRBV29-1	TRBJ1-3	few	TGCAGCGTTGAAGACCCCCGGGCAACTGGAAACACCATATATTTT	CSVEDPRATGNTIYF
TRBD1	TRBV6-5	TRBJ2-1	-	TGTGCCGGCAGCGTCCAGCCAGGGGGCCATGAGCAGTTCTTC	CAGSVQPGGHEQFF
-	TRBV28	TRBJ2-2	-	TGTGCCAGCAGTTCCTCAGACAGATACACCGGGGAGCCGTTTTTT	CASSSSDRYTGEPFF
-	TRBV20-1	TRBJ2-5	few	TGCAGTGCTAGAGATGCACACCGCCAAGAGACCCAGTACTTC	CSARDAHRQETQYF
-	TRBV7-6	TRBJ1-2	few	TGTGCCAGCAGCTACCTTGCAAAGGGGGTTGCTGGCTATGGCTACACCTTC	CASSYLAKGVAGYGYTF
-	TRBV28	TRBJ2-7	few	TGTGCCAGCAGTCCAAGCCATCTCTACGAGCAGTACTTC	CASSPSHLYEQYF
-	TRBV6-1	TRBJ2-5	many	TGTGCCAGCAGTGAAATCGGACGCCAAGAGACCCAGTACTTC	CASSEIGRQETQYF
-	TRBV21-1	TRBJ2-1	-	TGTGCCAGCAGCTCCGCGACAGGGGGGGAGTATTACAATGAGCAGTTCTTC	CASSSATGGEYYNEQFF
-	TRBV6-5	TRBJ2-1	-	TGTGCCAGCAGTTACAGGGGGGGGAGCTCCTACAATGAGCAGTTCTTC	CASSYRGGSSYNEQFF
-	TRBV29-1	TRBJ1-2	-	TGCAGCGTTGATAGACAGAACTATGACTACACCTTC	CSVDRQNYDYTF
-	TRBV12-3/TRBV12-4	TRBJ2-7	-	TGTGCCAGCAGTTTCGGGACCGACCGAGAGCAGTACTTC	CASSFGTDREQYF
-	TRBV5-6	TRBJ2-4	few	TGTGCCAGCAGCAGGGTAAACATTCAGTACTTC	CASSRVNIQYF
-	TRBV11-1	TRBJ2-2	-	TGTGCCAGCAGAGCTGGTTGGGGCCTAACCGGGGAGCTGTTTTTT	CASRAGWGLTGELFF
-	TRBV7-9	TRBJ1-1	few	TGTGCCAGCAGATTAGATGGCAGCAGGGTGAACACTGAAGCTTTCTTT	CASRLDGSRVNTEAFF
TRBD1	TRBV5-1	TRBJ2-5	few	TGCGCCAGCAGCTTGGAGTGGACAGGGATGGGGGAGCAGTACTTC	CASSLEWTGMGEQYF